Presented here are 9 T cell receptor beta chains from one specimen sequenced in a study of T cells in women clearing cervical HPV infection. Repertoires were generated with immunoSEQ multiplex PCR, while TCRdb's copy carries only in-frame clones and drops some. Across some 30,000 clones, the top ten clones capture roughly 1.5% of the sample. The sequenced sample consisted of blood buffy coat. The receptors originated from a woman aged 18 to 75 with a cervical HPV16 infection that either progressed to CIN3+ or cleared (not recorded which).

For this clone: The observed sequence ends 3 residues before the CDR3 terminus, with the missing tail filled in from the germline J gene. This sequence joins TRBV5-4 and TRBJ2-7; 7 bases agree with TRBD1. Germline V gene sequence: CDR1 SGHNT, CDR2 YYREEE (reference sequence). This CDR3 has 13 amino acids. The J segment lost 1 base and the V segment lost 7 bases, leaving 5 bases of the junction unmatched. CDR3 DNA (partial): TGTGCCAGCGGAACAGGGGATTCCTACGAG. Translated: CASGTGDSYE. The entire CDR3 is CASGTGDSYEQYF.

With regard to this clone: The read falls 3 residues short of the CDR3 end, and the missing part is taken from the germline J gene. The chain recombines TRBV2 with TRBJ1-5, with D possibly being TRBD1 (5 bases). The CDR3 totals 13 residues. Germline assignment: CDR1 SNHLY and CDR2 FYNNEI. V lost 4 bases and J 7 bases, leaving 11 bases between the germline ends. CDR3: CASSGQGWQPQHF. The CDR3 bases that were read are TGTGCCAGCAGTGGCCAGGGATGGCAGCCC. Supplemented by reference TRBV2 and TRBJ1-5, the full variable domain reads EPEVTQTPSHQVTQMGQEVILRCVPISNHLYFYWYRQILGQKVEFLVSFYNNEISEKSEIFDDQFSVERPDGSNFTLKIRSTKLEDSAMYFCASSGQGWQPQHFGDGTRLSIL.

About this clone: The DNA ends 3 residues before the CDR3 does, and the rest of the CDR3 is filled in from the germline J gene. This chain links TRBV14 with TRBJ1-2, with D possibly matching TRBD1 (5 bases). V was trimmed by 4 bases and J by 3 bases, leaving 12 bases between them. Germline values: CDR1 SGHDN, CDR2 FVKESK. This CDR3 is 14 amino acids long. The covered CDR3 bases are TGTGCCAGCAGCCCCGGACACCGGCACTATGGC. It translates to CASSPGHRHYG. The full CDR3 protein reads CASSPGHRHYGYTF. The full variable domain, with the rest looked up from reference TRBV14 and TRBJ1-2, is EAGVTQFPSHSVIEKGQTVTLRCDPISGHDNLYWYRRVMGKEIKFLLHFVKESKQDESGMPNNRFLAERTGGTYSTLKVQPAELEDSGVYFCASSPGHRHYGYTFGSGTRLTVV.

A word on this clone: Read sequence stops 3 residues before the CDR3 end, and the germline J gene provides the missing end. The chain uses TRBV11-3 and TRBJ1-3; the D is unclear. V lost 0 bases to trimming and J lost 8 bases, with 2 bases between them. Germline V gene data show CDR1 as SGHNT and CDR2 as YENEEA. The CDR3 extends over 11 amino acids. The CDR3 loop is CASSLDYTIYF. The part of the CDR3 DNA that was read is TGTGCCAGCAGCTTAGACTACACC.

A remark on this clone: Read coverage stops 3 residues before the CDR3 terminus; the germline J gene supplies the remainder. The J gene is TRBJ2-3, the V gene TRBV18; maybe TRBD2 (5 bases). The CDR3 sequence is 14 residues long. The V gene's germline CDR1 is KGHSH and CDR2 LQKENI. The CDR3 bases that were read are TGTGCCAGCTCCCTCTTGGAGAACGGGGAGACG. Translation: CASSLLENGET. The full CDR3 sequence reads CASSLLENGETQYF.

Turning to this clone: Read data end 3 residues before the CDR3 end; the end is taken from the germline J gene. The chain joins TRBV5-1 to TRBJ2-2; 7 bases map to TRBD2. The CDR3 contains 13 residues. V lost 4 bases, J lost 3 bases, and 0 bases stayed unmatched. Germline loops: CDR1 SGHRS, CDR2 YFSETQ. The sequenced part of the CDR3 DNA is TGCGCCAGCAGCGGACTAGACACCGGGGAG. This codes for CASSGLDTGE. The entire CDR3 protein reads CASSGLDTGELFF.

For this clone: The read ends 3 residues shy of where the CDR3 ends; the end is completed using the germline J gene. The chain uses TRBV19 and TRBJ2-7, with 10 nucleotides matching TRBD2. The CDR3 length is 15 residues. Germline V lookup: CDR1 LNHDA, CDR2 SQIVND (reference sequence). The V and J ends lost 6 bases and 2 bases, in that order; junction bases with no gene match: 7. The CDR3 spells CASSDSSGRTYEQYF. The CDR3 bases that were read are TGTGCCAGTAGCGATTCTAGCGGGAGAACCTACGAG.

In regard to this clone: Sequencing ends 3 residues short of the CDR3 end; the germline J gene provides the rest. The chain recombines TRBV9 with TRBJ2-1; D perhaps matches TRBD2 (6 bases). Germline values: CDR1 SGDLS, CDR2 YYNGEE. Deletions cut 3 bases from V and 0 bases from J, with 13 bases between. The CDR3 totals 16 residues. The CDR3 bases that were read are TGTGCCAGCAGCGGCCTAGCGATGAGCTCCTACAATGAG. Its translation: CASSGLAMSSYNE. In full, the CDR3 is CASSGLAMSSYNEQFF.

Of note for this clone: With the read ending 3 residues before the CDR3 end, the germline J gene is used to fill in that end. The V call is TRBV20-1, the J call TRBJ2-7, with D unresolved. The CDR3 has 12 residues. In germline, CDR1 is DFQATT, CDR2 SNEGSKA (reference sequence). V was cut by 3 bases and J by 3 bases, with 9 bases left in between. CDR3 residues: CSARELFYEQYF. The CDR3 DNA, read in part, is TGCAGTGCTAGGGAACTATTCTACGAG.